One sample yielded the 25 T cell receptor beta chains listed below, sequenced in a study of cytomegalovirus exposure and HLA in healthy donors. Primers: 60 Vbeta forward and 13 Jbeta reverse. Sequenced by immunoSEQ multiplex PCR; TCRdb stores in-frame clones only, minus some. Of roughly 160,000 clones in the sample, over 80% were seen once. The sample was PBMCs. The origin of the receptors is a boy between 2 and 10 years old in good health and CMV-seronegative.

This clone was picked up one time. The chain is built from TRBV5-6 and TRBJ2-1; 9 bases match TRBD2. CDR1 SGHDT and CDR2 YYEEEE come from the germline V gene. The trim removed 4 bases at V and 4 bases at J, leaving 9 bases unmatched. The CDR3 consists of 16 residues. Written as DNA, the CDR3 is TGTGCCAGCAGCGCAACCCCTAGCGGGGCGTACAATGAGCAGTTCTTC. Translated: CASSATPSGAYNEQFF. The whole variable domain, filled in from reference TRBV5-6 and TRBJ2-1, reads DAGVTQSPTHLIKTRGQQVTLRCSPKSGHDTVSWYQQALGQGPQFIFQYYEEEERQRGNFPDRFSGHQFPNYSSELNVNALLLGDSALYLCASSATPSGAYNEQFFGPGTRLTVL.

The rearrangement uses TRBV19 and TRBJ1-2; 7 positions agree with TRBD1. The germline CDR1 and CDR2 sequences are LNHDA and SQIVND (reference sequence). J lost 0 bases, V lost 4 bases, and 5 bases had no gene match. The CDR3 covers 15 residues. In DNA form, the CDR3 reads TGTGCCAGTAGTACCCCGGGACAGTCTAACTATGGCTACACCTTC. This gives the protein CASSTPGQSNYGYTF.

V and J are TRBV10-3 and TRBJ1-2, with 9 nucleotides matching TRBD1. Germline assignment: CDR1 ENHRY and CDR2 SYGVKD. Trimming took 6 bases from V and 6 from J; bases not matched to a gene: 5. The CDR3 is made up of 13 amino acids. The CDR3 reads CAIRKQGADGYTF. CDR3 sequence (DNA): TGTGCCATCAGGAAACAGGGGGCAGATGGCTACACCTTC.

This clone came up a few times. The CDR3 protein is CASRERPARTEAFF. CDR3 coding DNA: TGTGCCAGCAGAGAGCGTCCAGCGCGGACTGAAGCTTTCTTT. The rearrangement joins TRBV2 to TRBJ1-1; unclear D gene. The CDR3 covers 14 residues. In germline, CDR1 is SNHLY, CDR2 FYNNEI. Trimming shortened V by 6 bases and J by 5 bases, and 16 bases separated the two germline ends.

The chain uses TRBV5-6 and TRBJ2-1; TRBD2 is a possible D gene (5 bases). Germline loops: CDR1 SGHDT, CDR2 YYEEEE. The CDR3 is 17 amino acids. Trimming removed 0 bases at V and 5 bases at J, with 18 bases between. CDR3: CASSLESGYSSNNEQFF. CDR3 nucleotides: TGTGCCAGCAGCTTGGAGTCGGGGTATTCGTCAAACAATGAGCAGTTCTTC. Supplemented by reference TRBV5-6 and TRBJ2-1, the full variable domain reads DAGVTQSPTHLIKTRGQQVTLRCSPKSGHDTVSWYQQALGQGPQFIFQYYEEEERQRGNFPDRFSGHQFPNYSSELNVNALLLGDSALYLCASSLESGYSSNNEQFFGPGTRLTVL.

The CDR3 DNA follows: TGCGCCAGCAGCCAAGATCCTGACTACGACCTCAATGAGCAGTTCTTC. Translated, it gives CASSQDPDYDLNEQFF. The V and J genes are TRBV4-3 and TRBJ2-1; maybe TRBD2 (5 bases). Germline-derived CDR1 and CDR2 are LGHNA and YSLEER. There are 16 residues in the CDR3. The V end was cut by 0 bases, the J end by 6 bases, with 15 bases between.

The V call is TRBV13, the J call TRBJ2-2; D is possibly TRBD2 (5 bases). CDR1 and CDR2 from the germline V gene are PRHDT and FYEKMQ (reference sequence). CDR3 length equals 16 residues. V gave up 5 bases and J gave up 7 bases, with 20 bases separating them. The CDR3, as DNA: TGTGCCAGCAGCGGGAGAGAGGGAGATAGTGACGGGGAGCTGTTTTTT. It is translated as CASSGREGDSDGELFF.

This chain links TRBV5-1 with TRBJ1-4, with TRBD1 as a possible D gene (5 bases). The CDR3 is made up of 15 amino acids. V was pared by 0 bases and J by 8 bases, with 14 bases between. Looked up from germline, CDR1 is SGHRS and CDR2 is YFSETQ. The CDR3 bases are TGCGCCAGCAGCTTGGGGGGACGGGGGGACGAAAAACTGTTTTTT. Amino acid sequence: CASSLGGRGDEKLFF.

This clone was seen just once. The chain combines TRBV5-6 with TRBJ1-5; D unclear. The V gene's germline CDR1 is SGHDT and CDR2 YYEEEE. CDR3 length: 16 amino acids. With 0 bases removed from V and 3 bases from J, the gap between germline ends came to 13 bases. The CDR3 nucleotides read TGTGCCAGCAGCTTGGACCGGGGAGAACTCAATCAGCCCCAGCATTTT. Amino acid sequence: CASSLDRGELNQPQHF.

This chain uses TRBV23-1 with TRBJ2-7; 8 bases align to TRBD1. TRBV23-1 is an ORF, and what it does is uncertain. The V segment lost 7 bases and the J segment 0 bases; nucleotides outside the gene matches: 17. This CDR3 is 18 amino acids long. In nucleotides, the CDR3 is TGCGCCAGCATCCCGGGACCCCAGGGGGCTAGCGCCTCCTACGAGCAGTACTTC. Translating it yields CASIPGPQGASASYEQYF.

The chain employs TRBV5-6 and TRBJ2-6; tentatively, D is TRBD1 (5 bases). V dropped 3 bases and J dropped 0 bases, with 7 bases sitting between them. This CDR3 is 15 amino acids long. Germline-derived CDR1 and CDR2 are SGHDT and YYEEEE. The CDR3 nucleotides read TGTGCCAGCAGCTGGGGCCTCTCTGGGGCCAACGTCCTGACTTTC. This translates into CASSWGLSGANVLTF. Based on the CDR3 plus reference TRBV5-6 and TRBJ2-6, the full variable domain is DAGVTQSPTHLIKTRGQQVTLRCSPKSGHDTVSWYQQALGQGPQFIFQYYEEEERQRGNFPDRFSGHQFPNYSSELNVNALLLGDSALYLCASSWGLSGANVLTFGAGSRLTVL.

J is TRBJ1-5 and V is TRBV10-2, with D tentatively TRBD1 (6 bases). The length of the CDR3 is 14 residues. V was cut by 5 bases and J by 7 bases, with 15 bases left in between. Germline V gene sequence: CDR1 WSHSY, CDR2 SAAADI. The chain's CDR3 is CASSLQGLGQPQHF. CDR3 DNA sequence: TGCGCCAGCAGTTTACAGGGCTTGGGACAGCCCCAGCATTTT.

This rearrangement joins TRBV15 to TRBJ2-1; perhaps TRBD1 as D (6 bases). CDR1 is LNHNV, CDR2 YYDKDF, per germline (reference sequence). The CDR3 extends over 15 amino acids. The V end lost 5 bases, the J end lost 5 bases, and 16 bases lay between the germline ends. CDR3 protein: CATSFSSDSHNEQFF. The CDR3 DNA reads TGTGCCACCAGCTTCTCGTCGGACAGTCACAATGAGCAGTTCTTC.

J is TRBJ2-1 and V is TRBV18; D might be TRBD2 (6 bases). The germline V gene encodes CDR1 KGHSH and CDR2 LQKENI. The V and J ends lost 4 bases and 1 base respectively, with 14 bases between them. The CDR3 consists of 16 residues. The CDR3 bases are TGTGCCAGCTCACGGGGCGGGAAGCTATCCTACAATGAGCAGTTCTTC. This codes for CASSRGGKLSYNEQFF.

The gene calls are TRBV13 and TRBJ2-3, with TRBD1 matching over 9 bases. The CDR3 has 12 amino acids. Germline CDR1 and CDR2: PRHDT and FYEKMQ (reference sequence). V shed 4 bases, J shed 14 bases, and the junction held 7 bases outside the gene matches. DNA of the CDR3: TGTGCCAGCAGCTCCCGGGACAGGGAAAGGTATTTT. Amino acids: CASSSRDRERYF.

The chain recombines TRBV11-3 with TRBJ1-2, with 8 positions matching TRBD1. The CDR3 runs 18 residues. The trim removed 0 bases at V and 7 bases at J, leaving 16 bases unmatched. In germline, CDR1 is SGHNT, CDR2 YENEEA. CDR3 sequence reads: CASSLDGRWTGTKGGYTF. The CDR3 DNA follows: TGTGCCAGCAGCTTAGATGGTCGTTGGACAGGGACCAAGGGTGGCTACACCTTC.

The gene calls are TRBV30 and TRBJ1-2, with TRBD1 identical over 8 bases. CDR3 length: 13 amino acids. J gave up 6 bases and V 5 bases, and 8 bases lay outside the gene matches. The V gene's germline CDR1 is GTSNPN and CDR2 SVGIG (reference sequence). The CDR3 DNA is TGTGCCTGGGTGGACAGGGTGATAGATGGCTACACCTTC. Translating it yields CAWVDRVIDGYTF.

The chain carries TRBV6-5 and TRBJ1-1, with D perhaps TRBD1 (5 bases). The CDR3 covers 13 residues. Deletions cut 7 bases from V and 0 bases from J, with 9 bases between. The V gene's germline CDR1 is MNHEY and CDR2 SVGAGI. CDR3 nucleotides: TGTGCCAGCACCTCACAGGTGAACACTGAAGCTTTCTTT. It specifies CASTSQVNTEAFF.

The rearrangement joins TRBV30 to TRBJ1-2; D ambiguous. The germline V gene encodes CDR1 GTSNPN and CDR2 SVGIG (reference sequence). Trimming left V 3 bases short and J 3 bases short, with 20 bases between. This CDR3 is 16 amino acids long. In DNA form, the CDR3 reads TGTGCCTGGAGCTTAGACTGGGTAAGCGTTGACTATGGCTACACCTTC. Its translation is CAWSLDWVSVDYGYTF.

This clone came up a few times. The chain couples TRBV7-8 to TRBJ2-3, with 7 bases aligning to TRBD1. The CDR3 consists of 17 residues. Trimming took 1 base from V and 10 from J; bases not matched to a gene: 17. Germline CDR1 and CDR2: SGHVS and FQNEAQ. DNA for the CDR3: TGTGCCAGCAGCTTAGGCCCGACAGGGACCCTATCGGATGCGCAGTATTTT. Its protein is CASSLGPTGTLSDAQYF.

The chain uses TRBV6-5 and TRBJ2-6; the D gene is possibly TRBD1 (6 bases). Germline CDR1 and CDR2: MNHEY and SVGAGI. The CDR3 covers 14 residues. Trimming took 0 bases from V and 8 from J, leaving 8 bases between them. CDR3 in DNA: TGTGCCAGCAGTTACTCACAGGGACCCAACGTCCTGACTTTC. It is translated as CASSYSQGPNVLTF.

The chain combines TRBV7-2 with TRBJ2-7; TRBD2 might be the D (5 bases). V was shortened by 6 bases and J by 3 bases, with 15 bases between the two germline ends. Per the germline V gene, CDR1 is SGHTA and CDR2 is FQGNSA. The CDR3 covers 14 residues. The CDR3 spells CASSLASTNYEQYF. The CDR3 DNA reads as TGTGCCAGCAGTCTAGCTAGCACTAACTACGAGCAGTACTTC.

The chain joins TRBV14 to TRBJ2-2; possible D gene TRBD2, 7 bases. This CDR3 has 15 amino acids. Germline V CDR1 and CDR2: SGHDN, FVKESK. With 3 bases removed from V and 7 bases from J, the gap between germline ends came to 15 bases. The CDR3 DNA sequence: TGTGCCAGCAGCCAGGGGGGGCCGATGGACGGGGAGCTGTTTTTT. As protein: CASSQGGPMDGELFF.

The gene calls are TRBV12-5 and TRBJ2-1; 8 bases line up with TRBD1. In germline, CDR1 is LGHNT, CDR2 FRNRAP. The V gene end was trimmed by 6 bases and the J gene end by 7 bases; junction bases not matched to a gene: 11. The CDR3 consists of 15 residues. The CDR3 protein is CASGSPGGAGNEQFF. The CDR3 region has the DNA TGTGCTAGTGGCTCACCAGGGGGCGCGGGGAATGAGCAGTTCTTC.

The chain carries TRBV7-2 and TRBJ2-7; 7 bases match TRBD1. The germline V gene has CDR1 SGHTA and CDR2 FQGNSA. After removal of 1 base from V and 0 bases from J, the junction contained 3 bases not matched to a gene. The CDR3 spans 15 residues. The CDR3 sequence: CASSLEQGLSYEQYF. CDR3 in DNA: TGTGCCAGCAGCTTAGAACAGGGGCTCTCCTACGAGCAGTACTTC.